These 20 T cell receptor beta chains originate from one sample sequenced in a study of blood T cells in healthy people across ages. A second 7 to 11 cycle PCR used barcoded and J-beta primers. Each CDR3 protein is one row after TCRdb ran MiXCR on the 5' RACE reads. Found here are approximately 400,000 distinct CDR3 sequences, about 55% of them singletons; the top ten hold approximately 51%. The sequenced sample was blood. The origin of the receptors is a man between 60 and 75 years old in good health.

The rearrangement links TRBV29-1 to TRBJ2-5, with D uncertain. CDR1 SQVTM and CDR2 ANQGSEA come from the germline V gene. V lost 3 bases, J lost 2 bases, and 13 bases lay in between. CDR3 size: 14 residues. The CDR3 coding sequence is TGCAGCGTTGACAGGACCTTGGGTCAAGAGACCCAGTACTTC. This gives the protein CSVDRTLGQETQYF.

The CDR3 spells CSARQGAGETQYF. The CDR3 DNA reads TGCAGTGCTCGGCAGGGGGCAGGAGAGACCCAGTACTTC. The V call is TRBV20-1, the J call TRBJ2-5; 8 bases are shared with TRBD1. Germline CDR1 DFQATT, CDR2 SNEGSKA (reference sequence). V was clipped by 5 bases and J by 4 bases; unmatched bases: 6. This CDR3 contains 13 residues.

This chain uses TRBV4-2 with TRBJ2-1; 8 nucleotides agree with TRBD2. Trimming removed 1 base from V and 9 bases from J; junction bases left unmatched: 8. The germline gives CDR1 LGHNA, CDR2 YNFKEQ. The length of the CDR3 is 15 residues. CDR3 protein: CASSQAGTRSTEQFF. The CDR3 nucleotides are TGTGCCAGCAGCCAAGCCGGGACTAGGTCGACTGAGCAGTTCTTC.

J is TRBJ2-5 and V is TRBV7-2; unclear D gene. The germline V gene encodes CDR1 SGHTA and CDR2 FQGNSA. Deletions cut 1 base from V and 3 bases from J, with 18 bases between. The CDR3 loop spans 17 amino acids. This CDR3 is CASSLGMAGRGKETQYF. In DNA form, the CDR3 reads TGTGCCAGCAGCTTAGGGATGGCTGGGCGCGGAAAAGAGACCCAGTACTTC.

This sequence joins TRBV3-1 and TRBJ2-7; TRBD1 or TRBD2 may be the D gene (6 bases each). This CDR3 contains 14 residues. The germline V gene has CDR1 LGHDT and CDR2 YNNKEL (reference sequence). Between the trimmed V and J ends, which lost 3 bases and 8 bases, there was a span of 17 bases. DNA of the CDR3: TGTGCCAGCAGCCACTTCCGGGAGAGGGACAAGCAGTACTTC. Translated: CASSHFRERDKQYF.

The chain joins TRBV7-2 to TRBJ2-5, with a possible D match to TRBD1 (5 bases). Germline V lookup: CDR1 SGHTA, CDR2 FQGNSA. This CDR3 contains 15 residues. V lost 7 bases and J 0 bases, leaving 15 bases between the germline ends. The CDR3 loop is CASTQRARDQETQYF. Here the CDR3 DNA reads TGTGCCAGCACCCAACGGGCCAGGGACCAAGAGACCCAGTACTTC.

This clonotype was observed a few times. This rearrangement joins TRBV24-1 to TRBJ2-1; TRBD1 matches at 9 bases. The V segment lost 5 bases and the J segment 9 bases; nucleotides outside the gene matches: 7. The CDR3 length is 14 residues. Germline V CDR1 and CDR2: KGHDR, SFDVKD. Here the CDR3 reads CATSGDRAPFEQFF. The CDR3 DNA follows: TGTGCCACCAGTGGGGACAGGGCCCCCTTTGAGCAGTTCTTC.

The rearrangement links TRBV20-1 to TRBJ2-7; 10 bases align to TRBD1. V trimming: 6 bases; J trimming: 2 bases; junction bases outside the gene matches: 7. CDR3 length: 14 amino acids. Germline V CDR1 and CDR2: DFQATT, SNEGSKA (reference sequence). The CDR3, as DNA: TGCAGTGCGGCGGACAGGGGGGGCCCCTACGAGCAGTACTTC. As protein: CSAADRGGPYEQYF.

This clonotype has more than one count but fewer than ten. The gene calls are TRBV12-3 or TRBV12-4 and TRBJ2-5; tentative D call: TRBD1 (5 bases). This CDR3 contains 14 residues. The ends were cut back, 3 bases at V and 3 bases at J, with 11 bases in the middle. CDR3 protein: CASSFFDSKETQYF. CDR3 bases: TGTGCCAGCAGTTTTTTTGACAGCAAAGAGACCCAGTACTTC.

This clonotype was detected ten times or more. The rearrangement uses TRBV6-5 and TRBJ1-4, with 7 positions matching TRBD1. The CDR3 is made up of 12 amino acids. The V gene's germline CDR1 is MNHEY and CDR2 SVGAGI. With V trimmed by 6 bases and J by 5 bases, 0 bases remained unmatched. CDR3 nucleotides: TGTGCCAGCAGGACAGGGAATGAAAAACTGTTTTTT. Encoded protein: CASRTGNEKLFF.

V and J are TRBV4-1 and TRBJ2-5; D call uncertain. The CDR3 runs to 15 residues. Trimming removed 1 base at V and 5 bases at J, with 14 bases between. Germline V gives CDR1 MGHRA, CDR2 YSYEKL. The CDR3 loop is CASSQGPVVGETQYF. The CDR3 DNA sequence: TGCGCCAGCAGCCAAGGGCCAGTAGTTGGGGAGACCCAGTACTTC.

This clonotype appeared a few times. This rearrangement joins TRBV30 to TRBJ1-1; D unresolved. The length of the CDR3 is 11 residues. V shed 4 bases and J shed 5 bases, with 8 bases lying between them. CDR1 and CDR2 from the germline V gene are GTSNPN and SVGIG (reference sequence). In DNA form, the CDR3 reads TGTGCCTGGATCCGGATAACTGAAGCTTTCTTT. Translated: CAWIRITEAFF.

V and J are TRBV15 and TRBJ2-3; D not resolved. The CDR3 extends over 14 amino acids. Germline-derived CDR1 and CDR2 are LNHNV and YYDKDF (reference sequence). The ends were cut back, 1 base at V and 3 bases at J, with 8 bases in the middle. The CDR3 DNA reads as TGTGCCACCAGCAGAGGCCCATCTACAGATACGCAGTATTTT. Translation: CATSRGPSTDTQYF. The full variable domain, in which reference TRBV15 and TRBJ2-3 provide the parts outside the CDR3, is DAMVIQNPRYQVTQFGKPVTLSCSQTLNHNVMYWYQQKSSQAPKLLFHYYDKDFNNEADTPDNFQSRRPNTSFCFLDIRSPGLGDTAMYLCATSRGPSTDTQYFGPGTRLTVL.

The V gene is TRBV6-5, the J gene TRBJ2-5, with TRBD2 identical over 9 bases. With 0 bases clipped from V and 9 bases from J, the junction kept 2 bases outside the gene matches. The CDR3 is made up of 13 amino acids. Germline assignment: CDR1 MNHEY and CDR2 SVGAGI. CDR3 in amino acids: CASSYSGGGAQYF. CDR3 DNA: TGTGCCAGCAGTTACTCTGGCGGGGGGGCCCAGTACTTC.

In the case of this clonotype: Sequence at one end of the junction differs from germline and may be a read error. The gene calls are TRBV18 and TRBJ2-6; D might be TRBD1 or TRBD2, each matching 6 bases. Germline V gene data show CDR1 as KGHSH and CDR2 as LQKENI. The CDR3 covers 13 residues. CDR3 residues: CASSPTGADVLTF. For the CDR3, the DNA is TGTGCCAGCTCACCAACGGGGGCCGACGTCCTGACTTTC.

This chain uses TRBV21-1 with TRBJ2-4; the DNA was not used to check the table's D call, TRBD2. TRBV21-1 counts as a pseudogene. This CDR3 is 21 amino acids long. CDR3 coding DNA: TGTGCCAGCAGCGGCCTACCCGGGACTAGCTTCAGTCGGAGAGCCAAAAACATTCAGTACTTC. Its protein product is CASSGLPGTSFSRRAKNIQYF.

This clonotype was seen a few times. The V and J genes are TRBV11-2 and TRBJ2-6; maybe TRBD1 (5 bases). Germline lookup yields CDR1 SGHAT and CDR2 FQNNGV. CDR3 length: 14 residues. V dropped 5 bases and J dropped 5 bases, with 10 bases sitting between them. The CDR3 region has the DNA TGTGCCAGCAGCAAAGGGGCTAGGGCCAACGTCCTGACTTTC. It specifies CASSKGARANVLTF.

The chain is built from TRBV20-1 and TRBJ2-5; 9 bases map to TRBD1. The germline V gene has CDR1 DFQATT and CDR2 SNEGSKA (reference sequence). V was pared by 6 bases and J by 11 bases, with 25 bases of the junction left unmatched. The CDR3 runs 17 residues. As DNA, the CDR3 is TGCAGTGCGCCGGGACAGGGTAGAGGGTCTACCTACAATGAGCAGTACTTC. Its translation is CSAPGQGRGSTYNEQYF.

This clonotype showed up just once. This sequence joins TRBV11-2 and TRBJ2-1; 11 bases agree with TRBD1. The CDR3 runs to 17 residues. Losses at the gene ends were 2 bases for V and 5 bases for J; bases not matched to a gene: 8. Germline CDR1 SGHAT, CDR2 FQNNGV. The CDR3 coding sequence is TGTGCCAGCAGCTTAAGGGGGGGGACAGGGGGAAACAATGAGCAGTTCTTC. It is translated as CASSLRGGTGGNNEQFF.

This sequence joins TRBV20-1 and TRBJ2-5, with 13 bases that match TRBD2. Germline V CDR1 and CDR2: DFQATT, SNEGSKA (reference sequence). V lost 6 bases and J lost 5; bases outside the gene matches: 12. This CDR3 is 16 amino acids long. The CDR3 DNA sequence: TGCAGTGCCTCAACTAGCGGGGGGGCAGCGGGGGAGACCCAGTACTTC. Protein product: CSASTSGGAAGETQYF.